One sample yielded the 11 T cell receptor beta chains listed below, sequenced in a study of tumor T cells in aggressive B-cell lymphoma. Sequencing was performed with immunoSEQ multiplex PCR; in TCRdb, only in-frame clones are kept and a portion is missing. The repertoire includes 550 to 800 clones, 87% of them detected once, and under 8.5% sits in the top ten. Sequenced material: tumor tissue. Receptor source: an adult with diffuse large B cell lymphoma.

V gene TRBV20-1 combines with J gene TRBJ1-2; 8 positions match TRBD1. The CDR3 loop spans 10 amino acids. With V trimmed by 7 bases and J by 7 bases, 2 bases remained unmatched. Germline CDR1 reads DFQATT; CDR2 reads SNEGSKA (reference sequence). The CDR3 here is CSGQGFGYTF. CDR3 sequence (DNA): TGCAGTGGACAGGGGTTTGGCTACACCTTC.

This sequence joins TRBV7-8 and TRBJ2-6; 7 nucleotides line up with TRBD1. The CDR3 is made up of 19 amino acids. The germline CDR1 and CDR2 sequences are SGHVS and FQNEAQ. V dropped 0 bases and J dropped 2; count of bases not matched to a gene: 10. The CDR3: CASSLAETGFVAGANVLTF. The CDR3 bases are TGTGCCAGCAGCTTAGCGGAGACAGGGTTCGTGGCTGGGGCCAACGTCCTGACTTTC. The full variable domain, its missing parts supplied by reference TRBV7-8 and TRBJ2-6, is GAGVSQSPRYKVAKRGQDVALRCDPISGHVSLFWYQQALGQGPEFLTYFQNEAQLDKSGLPSDRFFAERPEGSVSTLKIQRTQQEDSAVYLCASSLAETGFVAGANVLTFGAGSRLTVL.

The rearrangement links TRBV19 to TRBJ2-7; a weak D match, TRBD2 (6 bases). V lost 0 bases and J lost 5, with 11 bases in between. The germline V gene encodes CDR1 LNHDA and CDR2 SQIVND (reference sequence). The CDR3 loop spans 14 amino acids. CDR3 coding DNA: TGTGCCAGTAGTATAGAGGGAGGTTTCCACGAGCAGTACTTC. Translating gives CASSIEGGFHEQYF.

This sequence joins TRBV7-9 and TRBJ2-3; D gene ambiguous. Germline assignment: CDR1 SEHNR and CDR2 FQNEAQ (reference sequence). The CDR3 is made up of 15 amino acids. V lost 1 base and J 2 bases, leaving 10 bases between the germline ends. CDR3 sequence (DNA): TGTGCCAGCAGCTTAGAAGCTTACCCCACAGATACGCAGTATTTT. It specifies CASSLEAYPTDTQYF.

The count of this clone is one. Since no conserved phenylalanine or tryptophan closes the CDR3, a read error is the likely cause. The chain couples TRBV7-8 to TRBJ2-7, with D possibly being TRBD1 (5 bases). Germline V gene lookup returns CDR1 SGHVS and CDR2 FQNEAQ. V dropped 3 bases and J dropped 2 bases, with 11 bases sitting between them. The CDR3 consists of 14 residues. Here the CDR3 reads CASSLFWGPYEQYL. The CDR3 DNA follows: TGTGCCAGCAGCTTGTTCTGGGGCCCCTACGAGCAGTACCTC.

The CDR3 sequence is CASSYSITTETQYF. CDR3 in DNA: TGTGCCAGCAGTTACTCGATCACTACGGAGACCCAGTACTTC. This chain joins TRBV6-5 and TRBJ2-5; D is uncertain. Trimming took off 0 bases at V and 5 bases at J, with 10 bases between the two ends. Germline V gene lookup returns CDR1 MNHEY and CDR2 SVGAGI. This CDR3 comprises 14 residues.

CDR3 nucleotide sequence: TGTGCCAGCAGTTACGTCGCAGGGCACTCTGGAAACACCATATATTTT. It yields the protein CASSYVAGHSGNTIYF. The chain carries TRBV6-5 and TRBJ1-3, with a possible D match to TRBD1 (5 bases). V lost 2 bases and J 0 bases, leaving 11 bases between the germline ends. CDR1 is MNHEY, CDR2 SVGAGI, per germline. The CDR3 sequence is 16 residues long.

The rearrangement uses TRBV15 and TRBJ2-3; D remains ambiguous. The germline CDR1 and CDR2 sequences are LNHNV and YYDKDF (reference sequence). Between the trimmed V and J ends, which lost 3 bases and 2 bases, there was a span of 6 bases. The CDR3 is 13 amino acids. In nucleotides, the CDR3 is TGTGCCACCAGCAGTAGTCACACAGATACGCAGTATTTT. Its protein is CATSSSHTDTQYF.

The V call is TRBV11-2, the J call TRBJ1-1; TRBD1 is a possible D gene (6 bases). Germline V gene sequence: CDR1 SGHAT, CDR2 FQNNGV. This CDR3 spans 15 amino acids. The V gene lost 5 bases and the J gene lost 4 bases, with 17 bases spanning the gap. The CDR3 here is CASSPMTGIITEAFF. The CDR3 nucleotides read TGTGCCAGCAGCCCCATGACAGGAATTATCACTGAAGCTTTCTTT.

The V and J genes are TRBV7-8 and TRBJ1-2, with D unresolved. This CDR3 is 14 amino acids long. CDR1 and CDR2 (germline): SGHVS, FQNEAQ. Trimming stripped 6 bases from V and 4 bases from J, with 15 bases between. The CDR3 reads CASRGVNNLYGYTF. In nucleotides, the CDR3 is TGTGCCAGCAGAGGAGTAAACAACCTCTATGGCTACACCTTC.

The rearrangement links TRBV6-5 to TRBJ2-7; D is uncertain. Trimming took off 5 bases at V and 3 bases at J, with 8 bases between the two ends. The germline V gene encodes CDR1 MNHEY and CDR2 SVGAGI. The CDR3 length is 12 residues. CDR3 region: CASSPPSYEQYF. The CDR3 DNA reads as TGTGCCAGCAGTCCCCCTAGCTACGAGCAGTACTTC.